This note documents a single T cell receptor beta chain sequence. Its antigen is unidentified. The entry originates in a study of cytomegalovirus exposure and HLA in healthy donors. CDR1 is SGHRS, CDR2 YFSETQ, per germline. The CDR3 sequence is 18 residues long. V dropped 0 bases and J dropped 1; count of bases not matched to a gene: 4. Study conclusions and caveats: CMV serostatus stood as the only immune exposure information on hand. Later, TCR association rates were found to vary by HLA locus, highest for DRB1 and lowest for HLA-C. When analyzed later, a missense DCLRE1C variant was found to be linked to TCR beta V- and J-gene trimming.

This PCR relied on a set of 60 Vbeta primers and 13 Jbeta primers. Libraries were prepared by immunoSEQ multiplex PCR; TCRdb keeps only in-frame clonotypes and omits some of them. The data hold 200,000 or so clones, with 87% observed a single time. The sequence came from a man aged 30 to 45 in good health and CMV-seronegative. The specimen was PBMCs. The genes are TRBV5-1 and TRBJ2-3; 14 bases are a match to TRBD2. The chain's CDR3 is CASSLAGGLAGGTDTQYF. The CDR3 DNA reads as TGCGCCAGCAGCTTGGCCGGGGGACTAGCGGGGGGCACAGATACGCAGTATTTT. The whole variable domain, remainder taken from reference TRBV5-1 and TRBJ2-3, is KAGVTQTPRYLIKTRGQQVTLSCSPISGHRSVSWYQQTPGQGLQFLFEYFSETQRNKGNFPGRFSGRQFSNSRSEMNVSTLELGDSALYLCASSLAGGLAGGTDTQYFGPGTRLTVL.